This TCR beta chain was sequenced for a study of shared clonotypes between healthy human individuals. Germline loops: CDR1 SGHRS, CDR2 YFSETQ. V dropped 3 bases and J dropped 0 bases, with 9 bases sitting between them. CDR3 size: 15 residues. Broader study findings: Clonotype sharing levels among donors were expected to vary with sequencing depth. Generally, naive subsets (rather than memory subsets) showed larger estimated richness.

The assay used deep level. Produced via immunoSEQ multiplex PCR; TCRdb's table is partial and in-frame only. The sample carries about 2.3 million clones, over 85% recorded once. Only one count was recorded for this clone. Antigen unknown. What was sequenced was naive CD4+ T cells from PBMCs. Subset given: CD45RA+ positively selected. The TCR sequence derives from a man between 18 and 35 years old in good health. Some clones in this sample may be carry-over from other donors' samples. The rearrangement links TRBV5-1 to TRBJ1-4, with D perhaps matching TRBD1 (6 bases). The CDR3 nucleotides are TGCGCCAGCAGCTCCACAGGGTCAACTAATGAAAAACTGTTTTTT. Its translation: CASSSTGSTNEKLFF. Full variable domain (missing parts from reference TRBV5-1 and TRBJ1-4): KAGVTQTPRYLIKTRGQQVTLSCSPISGHRSVSWYQQTPGQGLQFLFEYFSETQRNKGNFPGRFSGRQFSNSRSEMNVSTLELGDSALYLCASSSTGSTNEKLFFGSGTQLSVL.